These T cell receptor beta chains were read from a single sample in a study of blood T cells in healthy people across ages. TCRdb reprocessed the 5' RACE reads with MiXCR, giving one entry per CDR3 protein. The table shows under 1,000,000 distinct CDR3 sequences, with 36% occurring only once. Material for sequencing was blood. These receptors were collected from a man aged 18-30 years in good health. Each CDR3 is given with its conserved first and last residue. Each record gives: V gene, CDR3 length, CDR3 protein.

TRBV7-9 | 15 | CASSLRTGGGTEAFF
TRBV25-1 | 12 | CASMGLGYEQYF
TRBV20-1 | 16 | CSARGTGPLSNQPQHF
TRBV20-1 | 15 | CSATYRQGFRYEQYF
TRBV12-3/TRBV12-4 | 14 | CASSQGTREDTQYF
TRBV2 | 14 | CAGVRETSADTQYF
TRBV20-1 | 14 | CSVSGQATTDTQYF
TRBV10-3 | 10 | CATGDNEQYF
TRBV15 | 13 | CATSRDRSQEQYF
TRBV7-7 | 13 | CASSLDKRETQYF
TRBV29-1 | 11 | CSVEEGSWAFF
TRBV7-2 | 13 | CASSLDSDQPQHF
TRBV12-3/TRBV12-4 | 14 | CASSWGLESFAQHF
TRBV7-2 | 15 | CASSTSGTGLNEQYF
TRBV7-6 | 15 | CASSAKGVSGTEAFF
TRBV4-3 | 17 | CASSQNTGTSRSDTQYF
TRBV20-1 | 12 | CSCDMGSTEAFF
TRBV4-1 | 16 | CASSQAWDRGSYEQYF
TRBV5-1 | 14 | CASSVEGGRHTQYF
TRBV3-1 | 15 | CASSQDLGYTNEQFF
TRBV20-1 | 14 | CSATTGVTNTEAFF
TRBV10-3 | 14 | CAISPAGVSYEQYF
TRBV13 | 15 | CASSVGTGIYNEQFF
TRBV2 | 11 | CASSEGDSQYF
TRBV6-2/TRBV6-3 | 15 | CASSYRAEGEDEQFF
TRBV4-3 | 14 | CASSQGEGNYGYTF
TRBV4-2 | 18 | CASSQDPAGGGPQETQYF
TRBV7-9 | 16 | CASSRTGGGVNYGYTF
TRBV27 | 12 | CASRTLSYEQYF
TRBV7-9 | 13 | CAEKRGSQETQYF
TRBV12-3/TRBV12-4 | 12 | CASSSLGHGYTF
TRBV5-1 | 16 | CASSLRSTAANTEAFF
TRBV20-1 | 12 | CSARDKRGEQFF
TRBV25-1 | 14 | CASTRGGPFNEQYF
TRBV19 | 16 | CASSSLNSGGQETQYF
TRBV7-3 | 15 | CASSLTPGPSYEQYF
TRBV7-9 | 16 | CASSSEGAFVQETQFF
TRBV19 | 14 | CASSTRVGTDTQYF
TRBV7-9 | 14 | CASSPSGAPDTQYF
TRBV4-3 | 14 | CASSQAAGYQPQHF
TRBV6-2/TRBV6-3 | 17 | CASSYSREGRSTDTQYF
TRBV11-2 | 14 | CASGDSYREETQYF
TRBV5-1 | 16 | CASSWNGDYSGNTIYF
TRBV27 | 12 | CASSFGGREQYF
TRBV6-2/TRBV6-3 | 15 | CASRPQHLANYGYTF
TRBV20-1 | 12 | CSFNGGRNEQFF
TRBV6-5 | 13 | CASSYRPYNEQFF
TRBV7-2 | 19 | CASSLRGLAGDYSYNEQYF
TRBV20-1 | 12 | CSVGLVKETQYF
TRBV7-2 | 14 | CASKWLGEGDTQYF
TRBV6-5 | 17 | CASSYSRRTGTNYGYTF
TRBV30 | 18 | CAWSVLYEVKYWTGELFF
TRBV4-3 | 16 | CASSQASGRALDTQYF
TRBV7-9 | 11 | CASSRVGEQYF